A single sample is the source of the 30 T cell receptor beta chains below, sequenced in a study of blood T cell repertoires in COVID-19. Method: immunoSEQ multiplex PCR; TCRdb's copy keeps in-frame clones and lacks some. Of a few hundred thousand clones in the sample, roughly nine tenths are singletons; the top ten hold around 2%. Material: PBMCs or T cells enriched from blood (not recorded which). The receptors derive from a woman aged 18 to 35 who had recovered from COVID-19.

This rearrangement joins TRBV4-1 to TRBJ2-1; D call uncertain. Deletions cut 4 bases from V and 9 bases from J, with 19 bases between. Germline CDR1 and CDR2: MGHRA and YSYEKL. The length of the CDR3 is 15 residues. The CDR3 reads CASSLRGMGSGEQFF. The CDR3 coding sequence is TGCGCCAGCAGCCTCCGAGGTATGGGTTCGGGTGAGCAGTTCTTC.

CDR3 sequence reads: CASITGSNTEAFF. CDR3 coding DNA: TGTGCCAGCATTACAGGGTCGAACACTGAAGCTTTCTTT. The chain has TRBV28 and TRBJ1-1; D is perhaps TRBD1 (6 bases). Trimming pared 7 bases from V and 1 base from J, leaving 10 bases between. This CDR3 region has 13 residues. CDR1 and CDR2 from the germline V gene are MDHEN and SYDVKM.

The chain's CDR3 is CASSYQTGQGADTQYF. CDR3 DNA: TGTGCCAGCAGCTACCAAACAGGACAGGGCGCAGATACGCAGTATTTT. The V call is TRBV11-2, the J call TRBJ2-3; the match to TRBD1 covers 8 bases. V shed 4 bases, J shed 4 bases, and the junction held 10 bases outside the gene matches. Germline values: CDR1 SGHAT, CDR2 FQNNGV. This CDR3 has 16 residues.

This chain connects TRBV19 to TRBJ2-7; 9 bases match TRBD2. The V and J ends lost 0 bases and 0 bases, in that order; junction bases with no gene match: 6. The length of the CDR3 is 17 residues. Germline CDR1 is LNHDA and CDR2 is SQIVND (reference sequence). The CDR3 spells CASSIEGERGVSYEQYF. The CDR3 region has the DNA TGTGCCAGTAGTATAGAGGGCGAGCGGGGGGTCTCCTACGAGCAGTACTTC.

The chain has TRBV19 and TRBJ1-2; 7 nucleotides line up with TRBD1. The CDR3 covers 16 residues. The junction had 12 bases not matched to a gene; V was cut back by 7 bases and J by 1 base. From germline, CDR1 is LNHDA and CDR2 SQIVND (reference sequence). The CDR3 DNA is TGTGCCAGTATGTGGGGACAGAGACTCGGTAACTATGGCTACACCTTC. Translated, it gives CASMWGQRLGNYGYTF.

This clone was picked up a small number of times. The genes are TRBV19 and TRBJ1-2, with D possibly being TRBD1 (5 bases). V lost 3 bases and J lost 6, with 17 bases in between. Germline CDR1 and CDR2: LNHDA and SQIVND (reference sequence). The CDR3 is 15 amino acids. The CDR3 nucleotides are TGTGCCAGTAGTATTTTAGGGGAAGGACTAAATGGCTACACCTTC. It translates to CASSILGEGLNGYTF.

In this sample, this clone turned up once. This chain joins TRBV3-1 (or the pseudogene TRBV3-2) and TRBJ2-7; D is unclear. Per germline, CDR1 LGHDT and CDR2 YNNKEL (reference sequence). The germline V and J ends were trimmed by 3 bases and 5 bases, with 20 bases remaining between them. The CDR3 runs 16 residues. The CDR3 spells CASSHAMPPAGDEQYF. The CDR3 DNA sequence: TGTGCCAGCAGCCATGCTATGCCCCCAGCAGGCGACGAGCAGTACTTC.

CDR3 sequence (DNA): TGTGCCAGCAGCCAAGGGACAGGGGGAGGTAGGGACACTGAAGCTTTCTTT. This translates into CASSQGTGGGRDTEAFF. The gene calls are TRBV9 and TRBJ1-1, with 11 nucleotides matching TRBD1. V was pared by 4 bases and J by 3 bases, with 11 bases of the junction left unmatched. The CDR3 runs 17 residues. The germline CDR1 and CDR2 sequences are SGDLS and YYNGEE.

The chain carries TRBV5-1 and TRBJ1-2; D possibly corresponds to TRBD1 (6 bases). CDR3 size: 16 residues. The germline V gene has CDR1 SGHRS and CDR2 YFSETQ. Trimming took 3 bases from V and 0 from J, leaving 15 bases between them. Here the CDR3 reads CASSSGQQGTNYGYTF. The DNA of the CDR3 is TGCGCCAGCAGCTCCGGACAGCAGGGAACTAACTATGGCTACACCTTC.

The chain joins TRBV5-1 to TRBJ2-3; tentative D call: TRBD2 (5 bases). The germline V and J ends were trimmed by 2 bases and 3 bases, with 10 bases remaining between them. The CDR3 contains 14 residues. Germline assignment: CDR1 SGHRS and CDR2 YFSETQ. CDR3 in amino acids: CASSLSGPTDTQYF. CDR3 nucleotide sequence: TGCGCCAGCAGCTTAAGCGGACCGACAGATACGCAGTATTTT.

The chain recombines TRBV27 with TRBJ2-1; tentative D call: TRBD2 (7 bases). The CDR3 has 16 residues. With 2 bases removed from V and 3 bases from J, the gap between germline ends came to 14 bases. In germline, CDR1 is MNHEY, CDR2 SMNVEV (reference sequence). DNA for the CDR3: TGTGCCAGCAGTTTAAAGGCGGGGGCCAACTACAATGAGCAGTTCTTC. Its translation: CASSLKAGANYNEQFF.

This clone was counted between two and nine times. V is TRBV29-1 and J is TRBJ2-3, with 8 bases that match TRBD2. The ends lost 6 bases at V and 1 base at J; junction bases unmatched: 12. This CDR3 has 16 amino acids. Germline assignment: CDR1 SQVTM and CDR2 ANQGSEA. CDR3 in DNA: TGCAGCGTCGCAGGTCGGGGGGGTCAACGCACAGATACGCAGTATTTT. Its protein product is CSVAGRGGQRTDTQYF.

This chain connects TRBV29-1 to TRBJ1-2, with 7 nucleotides matching TRBD1. The CDR3 is 12 amino acids. After removal of 6 bases from V and 4 bases from J, the junction contained 5 bases not matched to a gene. Germline assignment: CDR1 SQVTM and CDR2 ANQGSEA. CDR3 coding DNA: TGCAGCGTGGGACAGACCATCTATGGCTACACCTTC. Translation: CSVGQTIYGYTF.

The gene calls are TRBV3-1 (or the pseudogene TRBV3-2) and TRBJ2-5; possible D gene TRBD1, 6 bases. Between the trimmed V and J ends, which lost 4 bases and 2 bases, there was a span of 11 bases. The CDR3 loop spans 14 amino acids. CDR1 LGHDT and CDR2 YNNKEL come from the germline V gene (reference sequence). CDR3 nucleotides: TGTGCCAGCAGCCGGGGACAACCACAAGAGACCCAGTACTTC. As protein: CASSRGQPQETQYF.

The genes are TRBV10-2 and TRBJ2-5; tentative D call: TRBD1 (7 bases). Germline V CDR1 and CDR2: WSHSY, SAAADI. The V gene lost 3 bases and the J gene lost 1 base, with 12 bases spanning the gap. This CDR3 has 15 residues. CDR3 residues: CASSEQGRPQETQYF. The CDR3 DNA follows: TGCGCCAGCAGTGAACAGGGGAGGCCCCAAGAGACCCAGTACTTC.

V and J are TRBV5-1 and TRBJ1-4; 10 bases are shared with TRBD1. J lost 6 bases, V lost 4 bases, and 9 bases had no gene match. The CDR3 runs 16 residues. Germline V gene data show CDR1 as SGHRS and CDR2 as YFSETQ. The CDR3 DNA sequence: TGCGCCAGCAGCGCCTGGACAGGGGGACAGGATGAAAAACTGTTTTTT. Translating it yields CASSAWTGGQDEKLFF.

The rearrangement uses TRBV29-1 and TRBJ1-1; possibly TRBD1 for D (6 bases). Germline V gene data show CDR1 as SQVTM and CDR2 as ANQGSEA. This CDR3 is 13 amino acids long. The V and J ends lost 3 bases and 1 base respectively, with 9 bases between them. DNA for the CDR3: TGCAGCGTTGAGGGGACAAGGAACACTGAAGCTTTCTTT. Residues: CSVEGTRNTEAFF. Together with reference TRBV29-1 and TRBJ1-1, the CDR3 gives the full variable domain: SAVISQKPSRDICQRGTSLTIQCQVDSQVTMMFWYRQQPGQSLTLIATANQGSEATYESGFVIDKFPISRPNLTFSTLTVSNMSPEDSSIYLCSVEGTRNTEAFFGQGTRLTVV.

The rearrangement joins TRBV18 to TRBJ2-7; D is perhaps TRBD1 (6 bases). The CDR3 runs 14 residues. The V end lost 3 bases, the J end lost 4 bases, and 13 bases lay between the germline ends. Germline CDR1 reads KGHSH; CDR2 reads LQKENI. The CDR3 spells CASSPPSRGYEQYF. The CDR3 nucleotides read TGTGCCAGCTCACCTCCTTCTAGGGGGTACGAGCAGTACTTC.

This clone was detected a few times. This sequence joins TRBV7-8 and TRBJ1-1, with a weak D call TRBD1 (5 bases). V was trimmed by 4 bases and J by 0 bases, leaving 6 bases between them. Germline V CDR1 and CDR2: SGHVS, FQNEAQ. CDR3 size: 13 residues. CDR3 in DNA: TGTGCCAGCAGCTCGGGGGTGAACACTGAAGCTTTCTTT. Protein sequence: CASSSGVNTEAFF.

CDR3 loop: CAAGPGLYEQYF. In DNA form, the CDR3 reads TGTGCCGCGGGACCCGGACTTTACGAGCAGTACTTC. The chain employs TRBV2 and TRBJ2-7; D is perhaps TRBD2 (6 bases). Germline CDR1 reads SNHLY; CDR2 reads FYNNEI. CDR3 size: 12 residues. V shed 11 bases and J shed 4 bases, with 15 bases lying between them.

The genes are TRBV9 and TRBJ2-7; TRBD1 is a possible D gene (6 bases). Germline-derived CDR1 and CDR2 are SGDLS and YYNGEE. This CDR3 region has 14 residues. The ends were cut back, 7 bases at V and 2 bases at J, with 16 bases in the middle. The CDR3 coding sequence is TGTGCCAGCGAGGTGGGGACATTCGCCTACGAGCAGTACTTC. Its translation is CASEVGTFAYEQYF.

This sequence joins TRBV5-1 and TRBJ2-3, with D possibly matching TRBD2 (6 bases). CDR3 length: 15 residues. The V end lost 0 bases, the J end lost 3 bases, and 11 bases lay between the germline ends. Germline CDR1 is SGHRS and CDR2 is YFSETQ. CDR3 protein: CASSLGLGGTDTQYF. CDR3 sequence (DNA): TGCGCCAGCAGCTTGGGACTGGGGGGAACAGATACGCAGTATTTT.

This clone was counted once. V and J are TRBV9 and TRBJ2-3; the D gene is possibly TRBD2 (5 bases). Germline CDR1 reads SGDLS; CDR2 reads YYNGEE. CDR3 length: 13 residues. V shed 2 bases and J shed 4 bases, with 8 bases lying between them. In DNA, the CDR3 is TGTGCCAGCAGCGTCGGACTGTCAGATACGCAGTATTTT. This gives the protein CASSVGLSDTQYF.

The chain uses TRBV5-4 and TRBJ2-1; 8 positions match TRBD1. Per the germline V gene, CDR1 is SGHNT and CDR2 is YYREEE (reference sequence). The trim removed 2 bases at V and 4 bases at J, leaving 5 bases unmatched. There are 15 residues in the CDR3. CDR3 coding DNA: TGTGCCAGCAGCTTCGACAGGGGCCGGTACAATGAGCAGTTCTTC. Its protein is CASSFDRGRYNEQFF.

The V call is TRBV24-1, the J call TRBJ2-1; possible D gene TRBD1, 6 bases. This CDR3 spans 14 amino acids. CDR1 KGHDR and CDR2 SFDVKD come from the germline V gene. V was trimmed by 4 bases and J by 10 bases, leaving 16 bases between them. CDR3 amino acids: CATSETGSLGEQFF. DNA for the CDR3: TGTGCCACCAGTGAAACAGGGAGTCTGGGGGAGCAGTTCTTC.

This clone was detected a few times. This rearrangement joins TRBV2 to TRBJ1-1; D is perhaps TRBD1 (5 bases). V was pared by 4 bases and J by 0 bases, with 9 bases between. The V gene's germline CDR1 is SNHLY and CDR2 FYNNEI. This CDR3 is 14 amino acids long. CDR3 nucleotides: TGTGCCAGCAGTGCCGGGGGGGTGAACACTGAAGCTTTCTTT. This sequence encodes CASSAGGVNTEAFF.

This clone showed up just once. This sequence joins TRBV3-1 (or the pseudogene TRBV3-2) and TRBJ2-1; D perhaps matches TRBD2 (6 bases). This CDR3 is built from 16 residues. The V gene lost 5 bases and the J gene lost 4 bases, with 18 bases spanning the gap. The germline V gene has CDR1 LGHDT and CDR2 YNNKEL (reference sequence). CDR3 sequence reads: CASSKGKGGNYNEQFF. The CDR3 DNA reads as TGTGCCAGCAGCAAAGGTAAAGGAGGGAATTACAATGAGCAGTTCTTC.

V and J are TRBV9 and TRBJ1-1; 7 bases are shared with TRBD1. The V segment lost 3 bases and the J segment 10 bases; nucleotides outside the gene matches: 15. Germline-derived CDR1 and CDR2 are SGDLS and YYNGEE. The CDR3 is 15 residues long. CDR3 loop: CASSGGTAISEGAFF. The DNA of the CDR3 is TGTGCCAGCAGCGGGGGGACAGCAATCAGTGAGGGAGCTTTCTTT. The whole variable domain, remainder taken from reference TRBV9 and TRBJ1-1, is DSGVTQTPKHLITATGQRVTLRCSPRSGDLSVYWYQQSLDQGLQFLIQYYNGEERAKGNILERFSAQQFPDLHSELNLSSLELGDSALYFCASSGGTAISEGAFFGQGTRLTVV.

This clone was observed a handful of times. The chain uses TRBV4-1 and TRBJ2-7, with TRBD2 matching 8 bases. V lost 3 bases and J lost 6; bases outside the gene matches: 16. CDR1 and CDR2 from the germline V gene are MGHRA and YSYEKL. CDR3 length: 17 amino acids. CDR3 sequence (DNA): TGCGCCAGCAGCCATGTCGACCTGGGACTAGTCTATCGCGAGCAGTACTTC. Translation gives CASSHVDLGLVYREQYF.

The V call is TRBV30, the J call TRBJ1-2; D is unresolved. Trimming left V 1 base short and J 12 bases short, with 12 bases between. In germline, CDR1 is GTSNPN, CDR2 SVGIG (reference sequence). CDR3 size: 11 residues. Here the CDR3 DNA reads TGTGCCTGGAGTGAATATCCTCGCGACACCTTC. Protein: CAWSEYPRDTF.